What follows is one T cell receptor (beta chain) and its context. This sample was included in a study of blood T cell repertoires in COVID-19. Whole-study context: The United States, Italy and Spain provided the acute and convalescent COVID-19 samples. From T cells, B-cell-depleted T cells, or PBMCs came the material, which was cDNA or gDNA.

Methods used by the authors: Estimates of nucleated cell counts were drawn from the amplification of reference gene primers. Profiled with immunoSEQ multiplex PCR; TCRdb holds only in-frame clones, not every one. The DNA was the basis for D and trimming; V, J and clone size are from that table. The table lists approximately 220,000 clones, around 88% of them singletons, with 7% to 10% in the top ten. Germline V gene lookup returns CDR1 GTSNPN and CDR2 SVGIG (reference sequence). This CDR3 region has 15 residues. V was cut by 0 bases and J by 5 bases, with 16 bases left in between. The sample comprised peripheral blood. The TCR sequence derives from a woman aged 50 to 60 with acute or convalescent COVID-19. This rearrangement joins TRBV30 to TRBJ1-1, with D perhaps matching TRBD1 (5 bases). The CDR3 loop reads CAWSVPRGGGTEAFF. In DNA, the CDR3 is TGTGCCTGGAGTGTACCTAGGGGAGGAGGGACTGAAGCTTTCTTT.